The sequence of this T cell receptor beta chain was determined in a study of beta chain features in type 1 diabetes. Reverse transcription of all isolated RNA meant that expressed TCRB transcripts were sequenced. Regulatory, naive and central memory T cell samples averaged around 3.6 million reads. The repertoire was sequenced with immunoSEQ multiplex PCR; TCRdb's copy has only in-frame clones and lacks some. The repertoire includes roughly 450,000 clones, 14% of them detected once, and around 0.039% sits in the top ten. Donors underwent one heparinised blood draw, about 120 mL on average. Via CD45RO/CCR7/CD25/CD127/CD95/CD27, cells of the CD4+ naive, central memory, regulatory and stem cell-like memory subsets were sorted. Study-level points and caveats: Researchers reported that naive, central memory and Treg TCRB repertoires appeared more similar in patients than in healthy donors.

This CDR3 has 11 residues. Germline assignment: CDR1 MNHNY and CDR2 SVGAGI (reference sequence). The V end lost 5 bases, the J end lost 7 bases, and 6 bases lay between the germline ends. This clone showed up just a few times. Its antigen is unidentified. The sequence came from a man between 25 and 39 years old in good health. J is TRBJ1-5 and V is TRBV6-6; no definite D call. The sample comprised naive CD4+ T cells from blood. The CDR3, as DNA: TGTGCCAGCAGTAACGGGCAGCCCCAGCATTTT. Protein sequence: CASSNGQPQHF.